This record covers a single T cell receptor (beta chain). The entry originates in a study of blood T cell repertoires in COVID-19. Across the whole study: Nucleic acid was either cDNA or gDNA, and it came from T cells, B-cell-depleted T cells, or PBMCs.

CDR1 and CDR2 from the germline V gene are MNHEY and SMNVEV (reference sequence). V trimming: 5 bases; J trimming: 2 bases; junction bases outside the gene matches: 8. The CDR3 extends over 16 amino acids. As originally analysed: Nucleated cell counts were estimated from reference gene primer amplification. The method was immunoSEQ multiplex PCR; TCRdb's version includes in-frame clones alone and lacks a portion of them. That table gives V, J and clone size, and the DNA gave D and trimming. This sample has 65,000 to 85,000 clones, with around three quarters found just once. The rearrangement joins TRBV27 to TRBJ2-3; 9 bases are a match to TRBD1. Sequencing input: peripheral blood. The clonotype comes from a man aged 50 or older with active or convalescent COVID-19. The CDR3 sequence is CASSPGQGRYTDTQYF. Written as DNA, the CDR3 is TGTGCCAGCAGTCCGGGACAGGGAAGATACACAGATACGCAGTATTTT.